The clone carrying this T cell receptor beta chain was detected once. The sample originates from a study of blood T cell repertoires in COVID-19. On the study more broadly: From the United States, Italy and Spain came samples of acute and convalescent COVID-19. PBMCs, B-cell-depleted T cells, or T cells were the source of the cDNA or gDNA that made up the material.

TCRdb keeps only in-frame clones here, not all; method: immunoSEQ multiplex PCR. Here the sample spans 50,000 to 70,000 clones, 91% being singletons. The V gene end was trimmed by 1 base and the J gene end by 0 bases; junction bases not matched to a gene: 8. Germline V gives CDR1 SGHTA, CDR2 FQGNSA. The CDR3 contains 17 residues. The chain uses TRBV7-2 and TRBJ1-1, with TRBD1 identical over 7 bases. The sample comprised peripheral blood. This TCR was sampled from a man in his 60s with acute or convalescent COVID-19. The CDR3 loop reads CASSLVGAGTVNTEAFF. DNA of the CDR3: TGTGCCAGCAGCTTAGTAGGGGCCGGGACAGTGAACACTGAAGCTTTCTTT.